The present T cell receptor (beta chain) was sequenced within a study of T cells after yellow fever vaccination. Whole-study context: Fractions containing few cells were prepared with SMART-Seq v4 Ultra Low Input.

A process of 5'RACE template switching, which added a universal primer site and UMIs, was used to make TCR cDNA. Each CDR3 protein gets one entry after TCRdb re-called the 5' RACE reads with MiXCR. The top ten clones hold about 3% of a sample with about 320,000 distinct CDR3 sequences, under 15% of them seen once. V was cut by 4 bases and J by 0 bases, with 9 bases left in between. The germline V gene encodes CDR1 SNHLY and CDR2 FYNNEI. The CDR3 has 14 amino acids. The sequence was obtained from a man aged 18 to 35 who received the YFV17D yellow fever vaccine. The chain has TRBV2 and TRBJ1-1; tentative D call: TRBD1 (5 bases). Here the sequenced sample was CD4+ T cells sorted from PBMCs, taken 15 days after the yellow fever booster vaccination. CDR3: CASSAQDMNTEAFF. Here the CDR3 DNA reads TGTGCCAGCAGTGCCCAGGACATGAACACTGAAGCTTTCTTT.